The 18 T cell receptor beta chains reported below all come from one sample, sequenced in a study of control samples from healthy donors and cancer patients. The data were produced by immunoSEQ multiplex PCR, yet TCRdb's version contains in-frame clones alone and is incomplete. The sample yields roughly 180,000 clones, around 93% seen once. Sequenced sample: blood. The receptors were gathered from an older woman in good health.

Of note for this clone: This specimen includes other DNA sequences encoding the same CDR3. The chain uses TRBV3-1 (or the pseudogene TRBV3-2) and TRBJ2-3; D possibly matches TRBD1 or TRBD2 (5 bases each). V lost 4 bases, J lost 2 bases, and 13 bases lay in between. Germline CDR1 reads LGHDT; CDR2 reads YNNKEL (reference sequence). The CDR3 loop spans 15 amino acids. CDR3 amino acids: CASSPGQGDTDTQYF. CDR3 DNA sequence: TGTGCCAGCAGCCCAGGGCAGGGAGACACAGATACGCAGTATTTT.

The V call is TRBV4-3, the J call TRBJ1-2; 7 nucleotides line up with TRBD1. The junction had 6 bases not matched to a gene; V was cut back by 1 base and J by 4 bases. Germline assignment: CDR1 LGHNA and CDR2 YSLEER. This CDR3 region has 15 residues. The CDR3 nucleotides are TGCGCCAGCAGCCAAGCCCTGGAGGGGGCCTATGGCTACACCTTC. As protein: CASSQALEGAYGYTF.

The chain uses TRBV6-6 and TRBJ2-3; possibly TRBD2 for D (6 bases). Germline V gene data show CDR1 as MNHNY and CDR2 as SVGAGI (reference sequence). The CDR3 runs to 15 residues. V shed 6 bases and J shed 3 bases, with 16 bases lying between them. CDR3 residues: CASSPTGVGTDTQYF. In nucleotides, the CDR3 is TGTGCCAGCAGCCCAACGGGGGTTGGGACAGATACGCAGTATTTT.

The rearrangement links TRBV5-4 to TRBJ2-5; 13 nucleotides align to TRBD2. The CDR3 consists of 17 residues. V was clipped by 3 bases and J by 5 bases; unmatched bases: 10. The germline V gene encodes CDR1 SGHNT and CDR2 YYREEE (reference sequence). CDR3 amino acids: CASSYGLAGALGETQYF. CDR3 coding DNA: TGTGCCAGCAGCTATGGACTAGCGGGGGCCCTTGGTGAGACCCAGTACTTC.

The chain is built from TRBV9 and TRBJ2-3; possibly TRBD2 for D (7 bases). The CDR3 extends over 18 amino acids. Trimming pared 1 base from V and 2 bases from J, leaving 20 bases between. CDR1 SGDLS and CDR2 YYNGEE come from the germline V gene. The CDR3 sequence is CASSVWAGGGGNTDTQYF. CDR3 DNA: TGTGCCAGCAGCGTATGGGCCGGAGGCGGGGGCAACACAGATACGCAGTATTTT.

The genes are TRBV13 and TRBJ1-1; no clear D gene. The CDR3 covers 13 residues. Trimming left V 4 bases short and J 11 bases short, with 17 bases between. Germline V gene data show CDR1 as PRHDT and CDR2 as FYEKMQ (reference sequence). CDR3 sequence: CASSYTRTPAAFF. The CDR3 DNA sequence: TGTGCCAGCAGCTATACAAGAACCCCGGCGGCTTTCTTT.

CDR3 sequence (DNA): TGTGCCAGCAGTTCACAGGGATCCCCTAACTATGGCTACACCTTC. Encoded protein: CASSSQGSPNYGYTF. The chain combines TRBV6-2 or TRBV6-3 with TRBJ1-2; TRBD1 is a possible D gene (6 bases). The CDR3 totals 15 residues. V was pared by 4 bases and J by 0 bases, with 12 bases between. In germline, CDR1 is MNHEY, CDR2 SVGEGT.

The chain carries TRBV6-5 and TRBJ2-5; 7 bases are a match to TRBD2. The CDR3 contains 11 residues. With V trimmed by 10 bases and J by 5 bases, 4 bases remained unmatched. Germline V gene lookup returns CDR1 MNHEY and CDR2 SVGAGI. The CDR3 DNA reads TGTGCCACCGGGGGGAGGGAGACCCAGTACTTC. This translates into CATGGRETQYF.

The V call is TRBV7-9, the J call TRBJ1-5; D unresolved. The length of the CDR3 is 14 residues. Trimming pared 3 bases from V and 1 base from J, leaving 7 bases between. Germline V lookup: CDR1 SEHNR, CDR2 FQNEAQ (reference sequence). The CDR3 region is CASSFLGSNQPQHF. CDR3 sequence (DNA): TGTGCCAGCAGCTTTCTGGGAAGCAATCAGCCCCAGCATTTT. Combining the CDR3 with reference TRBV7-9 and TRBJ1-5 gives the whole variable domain DTGVSQNPRHKITKRGQNVTFRCDPISEHNRLYWYRQTLGQGPEFLTYFQNEAQLEKSRLLSDRFSAERPKGSFSTLEIQRTEQGDSAMYLCASSFLGSNQPQHFGDGTRLSIL.

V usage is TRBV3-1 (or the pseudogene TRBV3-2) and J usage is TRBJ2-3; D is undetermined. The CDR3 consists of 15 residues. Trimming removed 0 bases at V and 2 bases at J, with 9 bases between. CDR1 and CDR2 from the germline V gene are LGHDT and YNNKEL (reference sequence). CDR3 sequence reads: CASSQEVRNTDTQYF. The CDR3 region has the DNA TGTGCCAGCAGCCAAGAAGTTAGAAACACAGATACGCAGTATTTT.

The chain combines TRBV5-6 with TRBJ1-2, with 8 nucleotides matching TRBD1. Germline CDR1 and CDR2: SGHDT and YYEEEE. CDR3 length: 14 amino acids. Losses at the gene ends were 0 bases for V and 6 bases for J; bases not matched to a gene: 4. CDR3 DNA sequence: TGTGCCAGCAGCTTGGTAGGACAGGGCAATGGCTACACCTTC. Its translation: CASSLVGQGNGYTF.

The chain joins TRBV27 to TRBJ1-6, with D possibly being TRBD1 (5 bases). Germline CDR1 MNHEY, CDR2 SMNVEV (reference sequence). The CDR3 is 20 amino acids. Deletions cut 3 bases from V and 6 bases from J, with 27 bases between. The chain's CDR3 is CASSFHGTRSPFQSNSPLHF. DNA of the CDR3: TGTGCCAGCAGTTTTCATGGGACCCGGAGCCCCTTTCAGAGTAATTCACCCCTCCACTTT.

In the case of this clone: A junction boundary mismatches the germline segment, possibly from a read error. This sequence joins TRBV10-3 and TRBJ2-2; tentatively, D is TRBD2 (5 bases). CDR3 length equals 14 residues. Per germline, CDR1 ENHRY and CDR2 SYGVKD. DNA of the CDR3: TGTGCCATCAGTGATTGCGGCAAACACCGGGGAGCTGTTTTT. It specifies CAISDCGKHRGAVF.

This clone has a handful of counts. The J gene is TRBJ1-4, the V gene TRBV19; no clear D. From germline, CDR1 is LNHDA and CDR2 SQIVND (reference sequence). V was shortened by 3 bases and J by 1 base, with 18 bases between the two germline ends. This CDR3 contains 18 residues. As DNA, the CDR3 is TGTGCCAGTAGTATGACGACTGATTTTAGGGTAACTAATGAAAAACTGTTTTTT. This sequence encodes CASSMTTDFRVTNEKLFF.

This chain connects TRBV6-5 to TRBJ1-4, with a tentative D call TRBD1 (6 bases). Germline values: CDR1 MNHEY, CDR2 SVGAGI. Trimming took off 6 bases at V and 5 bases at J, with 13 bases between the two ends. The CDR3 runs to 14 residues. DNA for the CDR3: TGTGCCAGCAGCTTTGACAGGCGGAATGAAAAACTGTTTTTT. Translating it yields CASSFDRRNEKLFF.

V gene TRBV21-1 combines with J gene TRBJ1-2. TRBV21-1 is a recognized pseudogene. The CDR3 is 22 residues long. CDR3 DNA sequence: TGTGCCAGCAGCTACCCCCCGCAGGTGGCGGACTATCTTGATACTCCTAACTATGGCTACACCTTC. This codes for CASSYPPQVADYLDTPNYGYTF.

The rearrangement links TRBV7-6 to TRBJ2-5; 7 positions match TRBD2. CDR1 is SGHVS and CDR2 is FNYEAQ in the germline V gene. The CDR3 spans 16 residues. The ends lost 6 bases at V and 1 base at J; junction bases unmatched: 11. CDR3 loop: CASRPSLGTTQETQYF. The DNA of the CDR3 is TGTGCCAGCAGGCCTTCTCTCGGGACTACCCAAGAGACCCAGTACTTC.

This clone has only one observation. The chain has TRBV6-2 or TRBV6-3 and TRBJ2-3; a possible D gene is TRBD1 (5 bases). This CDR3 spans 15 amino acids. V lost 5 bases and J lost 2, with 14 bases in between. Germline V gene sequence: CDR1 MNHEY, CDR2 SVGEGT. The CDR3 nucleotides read TGTGCCAGCAGTAAAGGGGCCCTGCTCACAGATACGCAGTATTTT. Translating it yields CASSKGALLTDTQYF.